This TCR beta chain was found in a study of control samples from healthy donors and cancer patients. The method was immunoSEQ multiplex PCR; TCRdb's version includes in-frame clones alone and lacks a portion of them. The sample has 70,000 to 90,000 clones; approximately 94% are singletons. V lost 4 bases and J lost 8, with 12 bases in between. The CDR3 extends over 13 amino acids. Germline CDR1 and CDR2: LNHDA and SQIVND (reference sequence). The V gene is TRBV19, the J gene TRBJ2-1; TRBD2 is a possible D gene (5 bases). Specimen: blood. This sequence originates from a woman in her thirties or forties in good health. The CDR3 nucleotides read TGTGCCAGTAGTAGCCGAGGGAGCGATGAGCAGTTCTTC. Translating it yields CASSSRGSDEQFF.